This is a list of T cell receptor beta chains from one sample in a study of tumor-infiltrating lymphocytes in oesophageal squamous cell carcinoma. In TCRdb, the PCR reads were re-called with MiXCR into one record per CDR3 protein. The sample holds under 9,500 distinct CDR3 sequences; roughly two thirds are singletons and the top ten take about a third. Sequenced: esophageal tumor tissue. All receptors come from a female donor with esophageal squamous cell carcinoma. Both conserved end residues are part of each CDR3. A D gene is named only where the DNA matches it firmly. Where a row states a size, it is once, few, many or the class of an expanded clone; other rows omit it.

j_call | clone_size | d_call | v_call | cdr3_nt | cdr3_aa
TRBJ2-5 | - | - | TRBV7-3 | TGTGCCAGCAGCTTGGGAAAGGGGCCCCATGGGCAGTACTTC | CASSLGKGPHGQYF
TRBJ1-5 | - | - | TRBV7-2 | TGTGCCAGCAGCTTGGGGCCGAGCCACGGTGGGGATCAGCCCCAGCATTTT | CASSLGPSHGGDQPQHF
TRBJ2-1 | few | TRBD1 | TRBV24-1 | TGTGCCACCAGTGATGGGACAGCCTACAATGAGCAGTTCTTC | CATSDGTAYNEQFF
TRBJ2-3 | - | TRBD2 | TRBV7-6 | TGTGCCAGCAGCCAACACCTAGCGGGAGGGCTAACAGATACGCAGTATTTT | CASSQHLAGGLTDTQYF
TRBJ1-6 | - | - | TRBV7-2 | TGTGCCAGCAGCTTAAACTTCGGATCACCCCTCCACTTT | CASSLNFGSPLHF
TRBJ2-3 | - | - | TRBV5-3 | TGTGCCAGCAGCTTGGATAGCGGAAGCGCTACGCAGTATTTT | CASSLDSGSATQYF
TRBJ2-1 | - | TRBD2 | TRBV7-2 | TGTGCCAGCAGCAAAAAGGGGTCCGGACTAGCGGCCTACGAGCAGTTCTTC | CASSKKGSGLAAYEQFF
TRBJ1-4 | - | - | TRBV7-6 | TGTGCCAGCAGCGCAGCCGTGGGAGCGGGAGAAAAACTGTTTTTT | CASSAAVGAGEKLFF
TRBJ2-7 | - | - | TRBV7-2 | TGTGCCAGCAGCACAGCCTCGGACAGCGCCTACGAGCAGTACTTC | CASSTASDSAYEQYF
TRBJ2-7 | - | TRBD2 | TRBV7-2 | TGTGCCAGCAGCTTAGGTGGACTAGCGGGAACCTACGAGCAGTACTTC | CASSLGGLAGTYEQYF
TRBJ2-7 | - | - | TRBV12-3/TRBV12-4 | TGTGCCAGCAGTTTTGCGTCCCCCTCCCTCTACGAGCAGTACTTC | CASSFASPSLYEQYF
TRBJ2-3 | - | - | TRBV6-1 | TGTGCCAGCAGTGAAGAACCAACCTCCAGTAGCACAGATACGCAGTATTTT | CASSEEPTSSSTDTQYF
TRBJ2-3 | once | - | TRBV10-2 | TGCGCCAGCACTTCCACAGATACGCAGTATTTT | CASTSTDTQYF
TRBJ2-3 | - | - | TRBV7-6 | TGTGCCAGCAGCTTATTCGGCGGGGACACAGATACGCAGTATTTT | CASSLFGGDTDTQYF
TRBJ2-5 | - | - | TRBV7-6 | TGTGCTAGCAGCTTATTAGCCTGGGAGACCCAGTACTTC | CASSLLAWETQYF
TRBJ2-5 | - | - | TRBV19 | TGTGCCAGTAGTATAGGGGGCGGGATCCAAGAGACCCAGTACTTC | CASSIGGGIQETQYF
TRBJ2-1 | - | TRBD2 | TRBV12-3/TRBV12-4 | TGTGCCAGCAGTCCCTTTAGCGGGAGGGACAATGAGCAGTTCTTC | CASSPFSGRDNEQFF
TRBJ1-6 | few | TRBD1 | TRBV27 | TGTGCCAGCAGTCTCGGACAGGGGGCGCGGAATTCACCCCTCCACTTT | CASSLGQGARNSPLHF
TRBJ2-1 | - | - | TRBV7-2 | TGTGCCAGCAGCTTAGTGGGCGGGTCCTTTAATGAGCAGTTCTTC | CASSLVGGSFNEQFF
TRBJ2-7 | - | - | TRBV7-6 | TGTGCCAGCACGGGCGGAGACTCCTACGAGCAGTACTTC | CASTGGDSYEQYF
TRBJ2-7 | once | - | TRBV11-2 | TGTGCCAGCAGCTTGTCCCTTAGTAGTCTTTACGAGCAGTACTTC | CASSLSLSSLYEQYF
TRBJ2-1 | - | - | TRBV7-8 | TGTGCCAGCAGCTTGTGGGGGGTGGGGGATGGCGGATACAATGAGCAGTTCTTC | CASSLWGVGDGGYNEQFF
TRBJ2-5 | - | TRBD2 | TRBV7-3 | TGTGCCAGCAGCTTAATACCAGCGGGAGGTTACAATGAGCAGTACTTC | CASSLIPAGGYNEQYF
TRBJ2-3 | - | - | TRBV7-2 | TGTGCCAGCAGCTTAAGTCATAACTCAGATACGCAGTATTTT | CASSLSHNSDTQYF
TRBJ2-3 | - | - | TRBV7-6 | TGTGCCAGCAGTCCGAAAATAGCGGCTAGCACAGATACGCAGTATTTT | CASSPKIAASTDTQYF
TRBJ2-3 | - | - | TRBV7-4 | TGTGCCAGCAGCTTAGGTAGTGGGGAAGATACGCAGTATTTT | CASSLGSGEDTQYF
TRBJ2-1 | - | TRBD1 | TRBV11-3 | TGTGCCAGCAGACAGCTGGGACAGGGGTTAAAGGGTGAGCAGTTCTTC | CASRQLGQGLKGEQFF
TRBJ2-4 | - | - | TRBV6-2/TRBV6-3 | TGTGCCAGCAGTTACTCTGGGGTTAGAGACATTCAGTACTTC | CASSYSGVRDIQYF
TRBJ2-1 | few | - | TRBV11-1 | TGTGCCAGCAGTTTAGGGAGCTACAGCTCCTACAATGAGCAGTTCTTC | CASSLGSYSSYNEQFF
TRBJ1-2 | - | TRBD1 | TRBV6-8 | TGTGCCAGCAGACGGAACACGGGACAGGGGTCCTATGGCTACACCTTC | CASRRNTGQGSYGYTF
TRBJ1-5 | - | - | TRBV12-3/TRBV12-4 | TGTGCCAGCAGTTCCATGGACCAGCCCCAGCATTTT | CASSSMDQPQHF
TRBJ2-3 | few | TRBD2 | TRBV14 | TGTGCCAGCAGCCCCGGGACTAGCATCACAGATACGCAGTATTTT | CASSPGTSITDTQYF
TRBJ1-2 | medium-sized | - | TRBV7-6 | TGTGCCAGCAGCTTACGGCAGTTTGGCTATGGCTACACCTTC | CASSLRQFGYGYTF
TRBJ2-7 | - | - | TRBV5-4 | TGTGCCAGCAGCTTCGGGGGAGTAAGGTACGAGCAGTACTTC | CASSFGGVRYEQYF
TRBJ1-6 | - | TRBD1 | TRBV7-2 | TGTGCCAGCAGCCGACAGGGGGCCAGTAATTCACCCCTCCACTTT | CASSRQGASNSPLHF
TRBJ2-7 | - | - | TRBV7-6 | TGTGCCAGCAGCTTAGCGATGAGCAGACAGTACTTC | CASSLAMSRQYF
TRBJ2-7 | - | TRBD2 | TRBV7-6 | TGTGCCAGCAGCTCCGGACTAGCGGGAGAAGTGGGGTACGAGCAGTACTTC | CASSSGLAGEVGYEQYF
TRBJ1-2 | - | TRBD1 | TRBV11-2 | TGTGCCAGCAGACAAACAGGGGTGAGGTCTTGGGGCTACACCTTC | CASRQTGVRSWGYTF
TRBJ2-1 | - | - | TRBV12-3/TRBV12-4 | TGTGCCAGCAGTTTGACCCAGGGGGGGGCCTTTCATGAGCAGTTCTTC | CASSLTQGGAFHEQFF
TRBJ2-1 | - | TRBD2 | TRBV11-2 | TGTGCCAGCAGCTCGCGGGGGGACCCCTACAATGAGCAGTTCTTC | CASSSRGDPYNEQFF
TRBJ2-5 | few | - | TRBV7-6 | TGTGCTAGCAGCCCTGGGACGGGTCGGGGGGCCGGAAAGACCCAGTACTTC | CASSPGTGRGAGKTQYF
TRBJ2-3 | once | TRBD1 | TRBV18 | TGTGCCAGCTCACCACAGCACAGGGGTGCAGATACGCAGTATTTT | CASSPQHRGADTQYF
TRBJ2-5 | - | - | TRBV7-2 | TGTGCCAGCGCCGAGGGGGGATCAGCTCAAGAGACCCAGTACTTC | CASAEGGSAQETQYF
TRBJ1-2 | - | - | TRBV10-2 | TGCGCCAGCAGTGGTCCCCTCCTCCGACAGGGCTACACCTTC | CASSGPLLRQGYTF
TRBJ2-1 | - | - | TRBV7-8 | TGTGCCAGCAGCTTTCAGGGGGGAGCCTACAATGAGCAGTTCTTC | CASSFQGGAYNEQFF
TRBJ1-1 | - | - | TRBV7-2 | TGTGCCAGCAGCTTAGTGTCAGCGGCGGGGGAAGCTTTCTTT | CASSLVSAAGEAFF
TRBJ2-7 | - | TRBD2 | TRBV9 | TGTGCCAGCAGCGCCCGTGGGGGGACTAGCGGAGGCTACAATGAGCAGTACTTC | CASSARGGTSGGYNEQYF
TRBJ1-2 | - | - | TRBV6-1 | TGTGCCAGCAGTGAAAGATCCCTTCTGGATAACTATGGCTACACCTTC | CASSERSLLDNYGYTF
TRBJ1-1 | - | - | TRBV11-1 | TGTGCCAGCAGTCCAGGACTCTCGAACACTGAAGCTTTCTTT | CASSPGLSNTEAFF
TRBJ2-3 | - | - | TRBV28 | TGTGCCAGCAGTTTATTTGCGTCCACGCAGTATTTT | CASSLFASTQYF
TRBJ1-1 | - | - | TRBV6-2/TRBV6-3 | TGTGCCAGCAGTTACTCGAACAGGCCTGAAGCTTTCTTT | CASSYSNRPEAFF
TRBJ2-1 | many | - | TRBV7-2 | TGTGCCAGCAGCCATACGTGGGGGAATGAGCAGTTCTTC | CASSHTWGNEQFF
TRBJ1-5 | - | - | TRBV28 | TGTGCCAGCAGCTCGCGGAGCAATCAGCCCCAGCATTTT | CASSSRSNQPQHF
TRBJ2-5 | - | - | TRBV7-8 | TGTGCCAGCAGCTTCGGAGGGGGGCAAGAGACCCAGTACTTC | CASSFGGGQETQYF